This is a list of T cell receptor beta chains from one sample in a study of cytomegalovirus exposure and HLA in healthy donors. The table came from immunoSEQ multiplex PCR; TCRdb's copy has only in-frame clones and leaves some out. The repertoire consists of 100,000 to 150,000 clones, with 81% occurring once and the leading ten covering 1.1%. Sequences were obtained from PBMCs. The source of these receptors is a woman aged 30 to 39 in good health and CMV-seronegative. CDR3s include the opening cysteine and the closing phenylalanine or tryptophan.

v_gene: TRBV5-1
CDR3aa: CASSPEGTGHEKLFF

v_gene: TRBV7-2
CDR3aa: CASSLLLEQFF

v_gene: TRBV27
CDR3aa: CASSLQGLGQPQHF

v_gene: TRBV9
CDR3aa: CASSADLRGGLGYTF

v_gene: TRBV5-5
CDR3aa: CASSPAALSYNEQFF

v_gene: TRBV11-1
CDR3aa: CASSSRDRGRTGANVLTF

v_gene: TRBV7-2
CDR3aa: CASSLANTGPHEQYF

v_gene: TRBV28
CDR3aa: CASSSWGHSNYGYTF

v_gene: TRBV4-1
CDR3aa: CASSQIGTALNQPQHF

v_gene: TRBV27
CDR3aa: CASSPQRGQGNYGYTF

v_gene: TRBV9
CDR3aa: CASSVVRRFRADTQYF

v_gene: TRBV6-4
CDR3aa: CASSVTSDNTDTQYF

v_gene: TRBV7-3
CDR3aa: CASSFDGRGDTQYF

v_gene: TRBV4-1
CDR3aa: CASSYRDRTGNTIYF

v_gene: TRBV2
CDR3aa: CASRGTRGFQPQHF

v_gene: TRBV7-2
CDR3aa: CASSLSLTQPQHF

v_gene: TRBV2
CDR3aa: CAGLKGLAEGNEQFF

v_gene: TRBV14
CDR3aa: CASSQDLVADTQYF

v_gene: TRBV5-1
CDR3aa: CASNGTTGNTIYF

v_gene: TRBV7-9
CDR3aa: CASSLGTTNTGELFF

v_gene: TRBV6-1
CDR3aa: CASSRGAGGPKEQYF

v_gene: TRBV19
CDR3aa: CASRDGGTYEQYF

v_gene: TRBV5-4
CDR3aa: CASSLAGNYGYTF

v_gene: TRBV30
CDR3aa: CAWRGTGSFWNSPLHF

v_gene: TRBV7-9
CDR3aa: CASSSRAGFYEQYF

v_gene: TRBV19
CDR3aa: CASSGPGQGRGQPQHF

v_gene: TRBV7-9
CDR3aa: CASSLAMNTEAFF

v_gene: TRBV30
CDR3aa: CARQQGPGNTIYF

v_gene: TRBV7-8
CDR3aa: CASSVVAGVNGEQFF

v_gene: TRBV4-2
CDR3aa: CASSIGTSVWYNEQFF

v_gene: TRBV7-3
CDR3aa: CASSPKGRLAYGYTF

v_gene: TRBV30
CDR3aa: CAWGAGGGGYTF

v_gene: TRBV4-3
CDR3aa: CASSQDLEPRGYEQYF

v_gene: TRBV11-2
CDR3aa: CASAITGGPGSYEQYF

v_gene: TRBV29-1
CDR3aa: CSVERGQGTSEQYF

v_gene: TRBV5-1
CDR3aa: CASSSSAGRRSSYEQYF

v_gene: TRBV11-2
CDR3aa: CASSRLAGFGETQYF

v_gene: TRBV2
CDR3aa: CASRPGTSYGITEAFF

v_gene: TRBV2
CDR3aa: CASMGRGDSYEQYF

v_gene: TRBV2
CDR3aa: CASSEDKINQPQHF

v_gene: TRBV6-1
CDR3aa: CASSDSRWGRTEAFF

v_gene: TRBV2
CDR3aa: CASSENKRGSEQYF

v_gene: TRBV4-3
CDR3aa: CASSQKPGLAKGEQFF

v_gene: TRBV7-9
CDR3aa: CASSSPGGKQYF

v_gene: TRBV10-1
CDR3aa: CASPRESDVEQYF

v_gene: TRBV5-6
CDR3aa: CASSLVGQGLDTQYF

v_gene: TRBV6-5
CDR3aa: CASRPQGSGANVLTF

v_gene: TRBV6-5
CDR3aa: CASSETGVAGELFF

v_gene: TRBV19
CDR3aa: CASRQGWTEAFF

v_gene: TRBV6-5
CDR3aa: CASRDSNSYTQYF

v_gene: TRBV27
CDR3aa: CASRNQGNIQYF

v_gene: TRBV2
CDR3aa: CGSRAGGNEQYF

v_gene: TRBV6-6
CDR3aa: CASSGRQGAQGQPQHF

v_gene: TRBV5-1
CDR3aa: CASSLVPQGRGYTF

v_gene: TRBV7-9
CDR3aa: CSSSSLGQGAGNYGYTF

v_gene: TRBV6-6
CDR3aa: CAGQMTAGGNTEAFF

v_gene: TRBV27
CDR3aa: CASGTGAHEQYF

v_gene: TRBV6-5
CDR3aa: CASSYTTGSDQPQHF

v_gene: TRBV30
CDR3aa: CAWRGAGQSSYEQYF